The 25 T cell receptor beta chains presented below share a single source sample, sequenced in a study of T cell responses to AZD1222 COVID-19 vaccine (dated by TCRdb to the early 2020s). The time point label on this specimen signifies: baseline before first vaccination. Library preparation was by the immunoSEQ multiplex PCR assay. The table was pulled from immuneACCESS by TCRdb, which kept in-frame rearrangements only. Such tables lose some clones; where checked, under half of the loss comes from unresolved V genes, and the rest has no known cause. The table for this sample lists about 130,000 clones; about nine tenths of them were counted only once. The ten largest account for 20% to 25% of the sample. The source was peripheral blood, collected on day 0 of AZD1222 vaccination. The receptors originated from an adult in good health.

This chain uses TRBV7-9 with TRBJ2-1; perhaps D is TRBD1 or TRBD2 (6 bases each). CDR3 size: 14 residues. V was trimmed by 5 bases and J by 4 bases, leaving 12 bases between them. Germline V CDR1 and CDR2: SEHNR, FQNEAQ (reference sequence). CDR3 coding DNA: TGTGCCAGCAGCCCCAAGGGGGGTTACAATGAGCAGTTCTTC. It translates to CASSPKGGYNEQFF.

The chain combines TRBV27 with TRBJ1-2, with D tentatively TRBD1 (6 bases). Trimming pared 10 bases from V and 3 bases from J, leaving 12 bases between. In germline, CDR1 is MNHEY, CDR2 SMNVEV (reference sequence). The length of the CDR3 is 12 residues. The CDR3 DNA is TGTGCCACCGTACAGGGAGACTATGGCTACACCTTC. Its translation is CATVQGDYGYTF.

V is TRBV6-5 and J is TRBJ1-2, with D unresolved. This CDR3 contains 14 residues. Germline V gives CDR1 MNHEY, CDR2 SVGAGI. Trimming pared 7 bases from V and 3 bases from J, leaving 15 bases between. The CDR3 loop reads CASTLHGPDYGYTF. The CDR3 DNA reads TGTGCCAGCACCCTACACGGGCCAGACTATGGCTACACCTTC.

The CDR3 region has the DNA TGTGCCAGCAGCCCGTGGCGTAGCACCGATGAGCAGTTCTTC. It translates to CASSPWRSTDEQFF. The V and J genes are TRBV5-5 and TRBJ2-1; D gene unclear. Trimming took 4 bases from V and 8 from J, leaving 16 bases between them. This CDR3 has 14 residues. In germline, CDR1 is SGHKS, CDR2 YYEKEE (reference sequence).

V and J are TRBV10-3 and TRBJ1-2; D gene ambiguous. This CDR3 has 14 residues. V lost 10 bases and J 0 bases, leaving 15 bases between the germline ends. The germline CDR1 and CDR2 sequences are ENHRY and SYGVKD. CDR3 in amino acids: CATAPDGTNYGYTF. The CDR3 DNA reads as TGTGCCACCGCCCCGGACGGTACTAACTATGGCTACACCTTC.

This clone appeared once. The chain joins TRBV7-2 to TRBJ2-1, with TRBD2 matching over 8 bases. Trimming took 4 bases from V and 0 from J; bases not matched to a gene: 2. The length of the CDR3 is 15 residues. The germline gives CDR1 SGHTA, CDR2 FQGNSA. CDR3 sequence: CASSYGGVSYNEQFF. The CDR3 DNA reads TGTGCCAGCAGCTACGGGGGGGTCTCCTACAATGAGCAGTTCTTC.

This chain uses TRBV28 with TRBJ2-5; a weak D match, TRBD1 (5 bases). Germline V CDR1 and CDR2: MDHEN, SYDVKM. Trimming pared 6 bases from V and 3 bases from J, leaving 11 bases between. The CDR3 runs to 13 residues. In nucleotides, the CDR3 is TGTGCCAGCAGCCCCCCAGGGAAAGAGACCCAGTACTTC. This encodes CASSPPGKETQYF.

This clone was picked up one time. This sequence joins TRBV6-5 and TRBJ1-4, with D unclear. Trimming removed 0 bases at V and 5 bases at J, with 10 bases between. Germline lookup yields CDR1 MNHEY and CDR2 SVGAGI. The CDR3 length is 15 residues. CDR3 sequence (DNA): TGTGCCAGCAGTTACTCGGGAGTCTCAAATGAAAAACTGTTTTTT. The encoded protein is CASSYSGVSNEKLFF.

The chain has TRBV25-1 and TRBJ1-6, with 11 bases matching TRBD1. Germline V lookup: CDR1 MGHDK, CDR2 SYGVNS. This CDR3 has 15 amino acids. V shed 4 bases, J shed 10 bases, and the junction held 6 bases outside the gene matches. CDR3 amino acids: CASSAWTGGQSPLHF. The CDR3 DNA follows: TGTGCCAGCAGTGCCTGGACAGGGGGCCAATCACCCCTCCACTTT.

The chain couples TRBV28 to TRBJ1-5; D might be TRBD1 (5 bases). This CDR3 is built from 17 residues. Trimming pared 2 bases from V and 4 bases from J, leaving 18 bases between. CDR1 is MDHEN, CDR2 SYDVKM, per germline. Here the CDR3 reads CASSLVGARGVNQPQHF. CDR3 nucleotides: TGTGCCAGCAGTTTAGTGGGTGCTCGAGGGGTAAATCAGCCCCAGCATTTT.

The V gene is TRBV7-9, the J gene TRBJ2-7, with 9 bases lining up with TRBD1. CDR1 and CDR2 (germline): SEHNR, FQNEAQ (reference sequence). The CDR3 extends over 15 amino acids. The ends lost 1 base at V and 7 bases at J; junction bases unmatched: 8. In DNA form, the CDR3 reads TGTGCCAGCAGCTTAGGGACAGGGGAACTTTCAGAGCAGTACTTC. It codes for CASSLGTGELSEQYF. The whole variable domain, remainder taken from reference TRBV7-9 and TRBJ2-7, is DTGVSQNPRHKITKRGQNVTFRCDPISEHNRLYWYRQTLGQGPEFLTYFQNEAQLEKSRLLSDRFSAERPKGSFSTLEIQRTEQGDSAMYLCASSLGTGELSEQYFGPGTRLTVT.

The chain carries TRBV21-1 and TRBJ1-3. TRBV21-1 is listed as a pseudogene. The CDR3 extends over 20 amino acids. CDR3: CASSNPGTGTSEGPGNTIYF. CDR3 DNA: TGTGCCAGCAGCAACCCCGGCACCGGGACCTCGGAAGGACCTGGAAACACCATATATTTT.

V usage is TRBV27 and J usage is TRBJ1-5; no reliable D call. CDR3 length: 14 amino acids. V lost 6 bases and J lost 5, with 14 bases in between. Per germline, CDR1 MNHEY and CDR2 SMNVEV (reference sequence). CDR3 bases: TGTGCCAGCAGCATTCGTCCACGGGATCAGCCCCAGCATTTT. It translates to CASSIRPRDQPQHF.

V and J are TRBV11-2 and TRBJ2-1; 10 nucleotides match TRBD1. CDR1 SGHAT and CDR2 FQNNGV come from the germline V gene. The CDR3 length is 16 residues. Germline trimming cut 6 bases from V and 7 bases from J; bases unmatched to any gene: 12. CDR3 nucleotide sequence: TGTGCCAGCAGTTCCGGCGCAGACAGGGGGCGGAATGAGCAGTTCTTC. Encoded protein: CASSSGADRGRNEQFF.

The chain links TRBV28 to TRBJ2-2; 9 bases align to TRBD1. From germline, CDR1 is MDHEN and CDR2 SYDVKM. Trimming removed 1 base from V and 9 bases from J; junction bases left unmatched: 9. The CDR3 has 16 amino acids. DNA of the CDR3: TGTGCCAGCAGTTTATTCGGGACAGGGCGCTCACGGGAGCTGTTTTTT. Its protein is CASSLFGTGRSRELFF.

This sequence joins TRBV5-1 and TRBJ2-7; D gene ambiguous. There are 14 residues in the CDR3. Trimming took off 0 bases at V and 0 bases at J, with 7 bases between the two ends. Germline-derived CDR1 and CDR2 are SGHRS and YFSETQ. The CDR3 nucleotides read TGCGCCAGCAGCTTGGACACTCACTCCTACGAGCAGTACTTC. Its protein is CASSLDTHSYEQYF.

The V gene is TRBV18, the J gene TRBJ1-1, with 7 bases that match TRBD1. V gave up 4 bases and J gave up 0 bases; unmatched junction bases: 8. Germline CDR1 is KGHSH and CDR2 is LQKENI. This CDR3 has 16 amino acids. CDR3 amino acids: CASSLSGGGMNTEAFF. The CDR3 bases are TGTGCCAGCTCACTTTCAGGGGGAGGGATGAACACTGAAGCTTTCTTT.

This clone turned up a few times. The chain combines TRBV27 with TRBJ2-3; tentative D call: TRBD2 (6 bases). With 3 bases removed from V and 6 bases from J, the gap between germline ends came to 16 bases. The CDR3 spans 15 residues. CDR1 and CDR2 from the germline V gene are MNHEY and SMNVEV (reference sequence). The CDR3 region is CASSFLGTAGDTQYF. DNA of the CDR3: TGTGCCAGCAGTTTTCTAGGGACTGCGGGGGATACGCAGTATTTT.

The rearrangement joins TRBV28 to TRBJ2-7, with 8 nucleotides matching TRBD1. CDR1 and CDR2 from the germline V gene are MDHEN and SYDVKM. The CDR3 spans 14 residues. The trim removed 6 bases at V and 3 bases at J, leaving 7 bases unmatched. The DNA for the CDR3 is TGTGCCAGCAGAAACGACAGGGGAAACTACGAGCAGTACTTC. Its protein product is CASRNDRGNYEQYF. The complete variable domain, with remaining parts taken from reference TRBV28 and TRBJ2-7, reads DVKVTQSSRYLVKRTGEKVFLECVQDMDHENMFWYRQDPGLGLRLIYFSYDVKMKEKGDIPEGYSVSREKKERFSLILESASTNQTSMYLCASRNDRGNYEQYFGPGTRLTVT.

This chain connects TRBV5-8 to TRBJ2-5; possibly TRBD1 or TRBD2 for D (6 bases each). This CDR3 has 13 residues. The V gene lost 1 base and the J gene lost 5 bases, with 9 bases spanning the gap. Germline CDR1 and CDR2: SGHTS and YDEGEE. The CDR3 is CASSLRGAETQYF. As DNA, the CDR3 is TGTGCCAGCAGCTTGAGGGGGGCGGAGACCCAGTACTTC.

The rearrangement joins TRBV11-2 to TRBJ2-2; D remains ambiguous. The CDR3 extends over 15 amino acids. Germline V gene sequence: CDR1 SGHAT, CDR2 FQNNGV. V lost 1 base and J lost 4, with 10 bases in between. The CDR3 protein is CASSLVGKFTGELFF. The CDR3 DNA sequence: TGTGCCAGCAGCTTAGTTGGCAAATTCACCGGGGAGCTGTTTTTT.

The rearrangement joins TRBV19 to TRBJ1-6; D is unclear. Germline CDR1 and CDR2: LNHDA and SQIVND (reference sequence). Between the trimmed V and J ends, which lost 3 bases and 10 bases, there was a span of 13 bases. The CDR3 is 14 residues long. CDR3 bases: TGTGCCAGTAGTATGCGAAAGAGAGGGTCACCCCTCCACTTT. Translating gives CASSMRKRGSPLHF.

This clone was seen a handful of times. The chain carries TRBV6-2 or TRBV6-3 and TRBJ2-7, with 8 bases aligning to TRBD1. The CDR3 length is 13 residues. V shed 6 bases, J shed 4 bases, and the junction held 5 bases outside the gene matches. CDR1 is MNHEY and CDR2 is SVGEGT in the germline V gene. The CDR3 is CASSPGGRYEQYF. The CDR3 DNA is TGTGCCAGCAGCCCAGGGGGCAGGTACGAGCAGTACTTC.

This rearrangement joins TRBV5-1 to TRBJ2-7, with 9 bases lining up with TRBD1. The CDR3 has 17 amino acids. In germline, CDR1 is SGHRS, CDR2 YFSETQ. Unmatched junction bases numbered 12, after V lost 3 bases and J lost 2 bases. The CDR3 protein is CASSSGTGFSSPYEQYF. For the CDR3, the DNA is TGCGCCAGCAGCTCCGGGACAGGGTTTTCTTCGCCCTACGAGCAGTACTTC. Full variable domain (rest looked up from reference TRBV5-1 and TRBJ2-7): KAGVTQTPRYLIKTRGQQVTLSCSPISGHRSVSWYQQTPGQGLQFLFEYFSETQRNKGNFPGRFSGRQFSNSRSEMNVSTLELGDSALYLCASSSGTGFSSPYEQYFGPGTRLTVT.

The chain links TRBV4-1 to TRBJ2-5; 11 bases are shared with TRBD2. Germline CDR1 is MGHRA and CDR2 is YSYEKL. CDR3 length: 18 residues. Trimming removed 0 bases from V and 5 bases from J; junction bases left unmatched: 11. The CDR3 sequence is CASSQEARTSGGRETQYF. The CDR3 DNA follows: TGCGCCAGCAGCCAAGAAGCGCGAACTAGCGGGGGTAGGGAGACCCAGTACTTC.